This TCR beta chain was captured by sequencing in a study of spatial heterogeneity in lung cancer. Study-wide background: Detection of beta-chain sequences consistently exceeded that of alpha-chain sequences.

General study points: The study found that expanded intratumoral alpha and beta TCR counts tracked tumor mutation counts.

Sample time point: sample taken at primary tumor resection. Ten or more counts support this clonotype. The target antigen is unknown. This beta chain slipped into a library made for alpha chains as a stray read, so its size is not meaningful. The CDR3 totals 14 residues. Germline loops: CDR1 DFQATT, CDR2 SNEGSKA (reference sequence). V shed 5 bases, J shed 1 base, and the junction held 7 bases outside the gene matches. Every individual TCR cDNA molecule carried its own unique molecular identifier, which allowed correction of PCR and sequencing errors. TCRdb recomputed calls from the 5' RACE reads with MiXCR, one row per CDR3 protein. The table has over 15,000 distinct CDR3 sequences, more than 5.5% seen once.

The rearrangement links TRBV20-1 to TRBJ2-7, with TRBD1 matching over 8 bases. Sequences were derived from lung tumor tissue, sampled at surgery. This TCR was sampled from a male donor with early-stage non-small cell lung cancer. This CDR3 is CSAARTGLSYEQYF. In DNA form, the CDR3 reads TGCAGTGCTGCCAGGACAGGGCTATCCTACGAGCAGTACTTC.